The 2 T cell receptor beta chains given below trace back to one sample, sequenced in a study of regulatory T cells in long-lasting Graves disease. Arm-PCR of CDR3 regions and iRepertoire HTBI primers were used to build TCR beta libraries. Each CDR3 protein gets one entry after TCRdb re-called the multiplex PCR reads with MiXCR. The sample holds around 420,000 distinct CDR3 sequences, 15% seen once. Described time point: newly diagnosed GD, antithyroid drugs for less than 3 months. PBMCs provided the RNA from which the TCR library was made. These data were also reused for a study on T cells in Graves' hyperthyroidism and ophthalmopathy.

This sample comprised peripheral blood mononuclear cells (PBMCs), obtained at new diagnosis, from a patient treated with antithyroid drugs. These receptors were collected from a woman in her forties with Graves disease.

This clonotype was seen at least ten times. The genes are TRBV10-3 and TRBJ2-7; 11 bases map to TRBD1. V lost 7 bases, J lost 3 bases, and 11 bases stayed unmatched. CDR3 length equals 16 residues. The V gene's germline CDR1 is ENHRY and CDR2 SYGVKD. DNA of the CDR3: TGTGCCATCACCACACGAAGGGACAGGGGGAGCTACGAGCAGTACTTC. Its translation is CAITTRRDRGSYEQYF.

J is TRBJ1-5 and V is TRBV11-2, with 7 bases identical to TRBD1. The CDR3 consists of 16 residues. The germline gives CDR1 SGHAT, CDR2 FQNNGV. The V gene end was trimmed by 6 bases and the J gene end by 1 base; junction bases not matched to a gene: 9. The CDR3: CASRSTGQVSNQPQHF. The CDR3 nucleotides are TGTGCCAGCAGATCGACAGGGCAAGTGAGCAATCAGCCCCAGCATTTT.